The following is a T cell receptor (beta chain) sequence with its context. The table lists this clone with a few counts. Its binding antigen is unknown. Base-call qualities are not available, and no considerably larger clone is one nucleotide away. The data were taken from a study of T cells and Merkel cell carcinoma outcomes (dated by TCRdb to the early 2020s). About the full investigation: In patients with Merkel cell carcinoma, researchers looked at whether the T-cell repertoire of the tumor, along with T-cell density, could predict clinical outcome. General conclusions and limits of the study: Clinical outcomes in Merkel cell carcinoma patients were reported to be predicted by T-cell repertoire features combined with T-cell density.

Samples were obtained from patients with Merkel cell carcinoma. Library method: the immunoSEQ multiplex PCR assay. TCRdb carries this immuneACCESS record with in-frame sequences only. Its versions omit some clonotypes, under half of them owing to an unresolved V gene in the studies checked, with the rest unexplained. The table for this sample lists 15,000 to 25,000 clones; over 75% of them were counted only once. 3.1% of the sample belongs to the ten largest clones. Taken from cysteine to phenylalanine, the CDR3 has 15 residues. Solely the CDR3 DNA is kept, with 45 bases framed from the first base. Per the germline V gene, KGHSH is the CDR1 and LQKENI is the CDR2. From V the trimming removes 3 bases and from J it removes 1 base, while the gene matches leave 5 bases of the junction unaccounted for.

The sequencing sample was made of tumor tissue from Merkel cell carcinoma. The chain is encoded by TRBV18 joined to TRBJ2-5; 7 bases in between match TRBD1. This TCR was recovered from a human donor with Merkel cell carcinoma. The CDR3 region reads CASSPTGQFQETQYF. The DNA sequence reads TGTGCCAGCTCACCGACGGGACAGTTCCAAGAGACCCAGTACTTC.